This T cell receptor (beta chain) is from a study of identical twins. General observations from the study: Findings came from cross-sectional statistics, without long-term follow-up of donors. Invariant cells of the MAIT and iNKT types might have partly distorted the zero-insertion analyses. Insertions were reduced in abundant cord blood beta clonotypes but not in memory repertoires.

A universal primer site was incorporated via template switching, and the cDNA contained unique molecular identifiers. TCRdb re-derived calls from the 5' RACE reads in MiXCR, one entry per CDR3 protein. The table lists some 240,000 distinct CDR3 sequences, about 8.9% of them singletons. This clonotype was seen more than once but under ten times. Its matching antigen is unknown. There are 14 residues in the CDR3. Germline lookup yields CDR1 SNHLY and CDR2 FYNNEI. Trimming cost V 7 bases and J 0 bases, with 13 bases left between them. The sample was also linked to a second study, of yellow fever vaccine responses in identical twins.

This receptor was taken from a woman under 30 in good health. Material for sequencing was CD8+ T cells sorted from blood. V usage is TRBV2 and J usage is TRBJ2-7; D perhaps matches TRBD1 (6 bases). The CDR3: CASNRQVSSYEQYF. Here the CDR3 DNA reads TGTGCCAGCAACCGACAGGTATCCTCCTACGAGCAGTACTTC. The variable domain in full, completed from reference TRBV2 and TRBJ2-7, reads EPEVTQTPSHQVTQMGQEVILRCVPISNHLYFYWYRQILGQKVEFLVSFYNNEISEKSEIFDDQFSVERPDGSNFTLKIRSTKLEDSAMYFCASNRQVSSYEQYFGPGTRLTVT.